This record looks at one T cell receptor beta chain sequence and its context. TCRdb's copy holds only in-frame clones and misses some; the assay was immunoSEQ multiplex PCR. The sample comprises some 80,000 clones, approximately 90% of which are singletons, and 1.5% to 2% rests with the top ten. This sample was taken from a study of control samples from healthy donors and cancer patients. Trimming cost V 0 bases and J 10 bases, with 12 bases left between them. The CDR3 covers 13 residues. CDR1 SGHVS and CDR2 FQNEAQ come from the germline V gene. The chain is built from TRBV7-8 and TRBJ1-1, with D possibly being TRBD1 (6 bases). This sequence originates from an older woman with head and neck cancer. Sequencing was performed on PBMCs. The CDR3 DNA sequence: TGTGCCAGCAGCTTAGCGACAGGTCGGGGAGCTTTCTTT. This sequence encodes CASSLATGRGAFF.